The 21 T cell receptor beta chains presented below share a single source sample, sequenced in a study of CD8 T cells in Susac syndrome (dated by TCRdb to about 2019). Libraries were made using the immunoSEQ multiplex PCR assay. RNA was extracted using the RNeasy kit, and 0.5 to 1 microgram was reverse transcribed with random hexamers. Clones were called with MiXCR by TCRdb after fastp trimmed the public reads at Q25, and only in-frame beta chains were retained. For every CDR3 protein sequence, its rows merge into one entry that carries the most common genes and DNA. Within this sample are about 150,000 distinct CDR3 sequences, with roughly 96% of them counted one time only. In total, the top ten clones hold 0.15% to 0.2% of the sample. The sample taken for sequencing was CD4+ T cells from PBMCs. Receptor source: a human donor with Susac syndrome.

This sequence joins TRBV20-1 and TRBJ2-2; possibly TRBD1 or TRBD2 for D (7 bases each). V lost 3 bases and J lost 4, with 12 bases in between. The germline V gene has CDR1 DFQATT and CDR2 SNEGSKA (reference sequence). CDR3 length: 14 residues. The chain's CDR3 is CSASRGGGTGELFF. Here the CDR3 DNA reads TGCAGTGCTAGCAGGGGGGGCGGCACCGGGGAGCTGTTTTTT.

The V gene is TRBV5-4, the J gene TRBJ2-3, with D perhaps matching TRBD2 (6 bases). The CDR3 sequence is 15 residues long. Germline CDR1 SGHNT, CDR2 YYREEE (reference sequence). Trimming took off 4 bases at V and 3 bases at J, with 15 bases between the two ends. CDR3 region: CASSPGLTGTDTQYF. In nucleotides, the CDR3 is TGTGCCAGCAGCCCGGGACTGACCGGGACAGATACGCAGTATTTT.

This clonotype has just one count. The chain uses TRBV21-1 and TRBJ1-6; no DNA check was done on the table's D call, TRBD1. TRBV21-1 is marked as a pseudogene. CDR3 length: 14 residues. CDR3 in amino acids: CASVRDSYLSPLHF. CDR3 nucleotide sequence: TGTGCCAGCGTCCGGGACAGCTACCTGTCACCCCTCCACTTT.

The CDR3, as DNA: TGTGCCAGCAGCCCCTTTCAGGGGGCTGGCTATGGCTACACCTTC. Protein product: CASSPFQGAGYGYTF. The chain is built from TRBV3-1 and TRBJ1-2; 8 positions agree with TRBD1. The CDR3 loop spans 15 amino acids. CDR1 and CDR2 (germline): LGHDT, YNNKEL (reference sequence). V was clipped by 4 bases and J by 4 bases; unmatched bases: 8.

The V gene is TRBV11-1, the J gene TRBJ2-7; D unclear. Germline CDR1 SGHAT, CDR2 FQDESV (reference sequence). The V gene lost 1 base and the J gene lost 5 bases, with 3 bases spanning the gap. This CDR3 comprises 11 residues. The CDR3 DNA is TGTGCCAGCAGCTTAGGGCACGAGCAGTACTTC. Translation: CASSLGHEQYF.

The V gene is TRBV11-2, the J gene TRBJ2-2; no clear D gene. Germline values: CDR1 SGHAT, CDR2 FQNNGV. V was clipped by 2 bases and J by 7 bases, with 11 bases between them. The CDR3 has 14 amino acids. The CDR3 coding sequence is TGTGCCAGCAGCTTATTCCGGCAAAACGGGGAGCTGTTTTTT. This sequence encodes CASSLFRQNGELFF.

The chain employs TRBV12-3 or TRBV12-4 and TRBJ1-1; D is ambiguous. The CDR3 loop spans 15 amino acids. The germline V and J ends were trimmed by 7 bases and 1 base, with 16 bases remaining between them. In DNA form, the CDR3 reads TGTGCCAGCACCCCCCTACATCGAGAGAACACTGAAGCTTTCTTT. Encoded protein: CASTPLHRENTEAFF.

The chain is built from TRBV20-1 and TRBJ1-5, with 8 bases lining up with TRBD1. The length of the CDR3 is 16 residues. V was clipped by 0 bases and J by 3 bases; unmatched bases: 7. Germline loops: CDR1 DFQATT, CDR2 SNEGSKA (reference sequence). CDR3 in amino acids: CSARDPGQGVNQPQHF. The CDR3 coding sequence is TGCAGTGCTAGAGATCCAGGACAGGGCGTCAATCAGCCCCAGCATTTT.

This clonotype was counted a single time. The chain is built from TRBV29-1 and TRBJ2-7; tentatively, D is TRBD2 (6 bases). Germline V gene sequence: CDR1 SQVTM, CDR2 ANQGSEA. The CDR3 extends over 15 amino acids. The V end was cut by 5 bases, the J end by 6 bases, with 23 bases between. The CDR3 reads CSVTPRAGRLGEQYF. The CDR3 nucleotides read TGCAGCGTTACTCCCAGGGCAGGGAGGTTGGGCGAGCAGTACTTC.

The chain has TRBV20-1 and TRBJ1-1; D perhaps matches TRBD1 (5 bases). Germline CDR1 and CDR2: DFQATT and SNEGSKA (reference sequence). CDR3 length: 13 amino acids. Trimming stripped 2 bases from V and 1 base from J, with 8 bases between. CDR3 residues: CSARRGENTEAFF. CDR3 bases: TGCAGTGCTAGAAGGGGTGAGAACACTGAAGCTTTCTTT.

The chain recombines TRBV7-2 with TRBJ2-5; 10 bases match TRBD1. In germline, CDR1 is SGHTA, CDR2 FQGNSA. This CDR3 region has 16 residues. After removal of 5 bases from V and 5 bases from J, the junction contained 11 bases not matched to a gene. CDR3 amino acids: CASSAGTGAVRETQYF. The CDR3 DNA sequence: TGTGCCAGCAGCGCCGGGACAGGGGCTGTAAGGGAGACCCAGTACTTC.

This chain connects TRBV4-1 to TRBJ1-1; TRBD1 aligns across 8 bases. CDR3 length: 14 amino acids. Germline V gene sequence: CDR1 MGHRA, CDR2 YSYEKL. V shed 4 bases and J 4 bases; nucleotides not matched to a gene: 5. CDR3 DNA sequence: TGCGCCAGCAGCCTGACAGGGGTGAGCACTGAAGCTTTCTTT. Translating gives CASSLTGVSTEAFF.

J is TRBJ2-3 and V is TRBV19; 10 bases fit TRBD2. After removal of 0 bases from V and 5 bases from J, the junction contained 5 bases not matched to a gene. Germline assignment: CDR1 LNHDA and CDR2 SQIVND (reference sequence). The CDR3 covers 16 residues. The CDR3 spells CASSIDQRGGQDTQYF. CDR3 coding DNA: TGTGCCAGTAGTATAGACCAGCGGGGGGGTCAAGATACGCAGTATTTT.

The V and J genes are TRBV10-3 and TRBJ2-1; the match to TRBD2 covers 12 bases. Unmatched junction bases numbered 4, after V lost 5 bases and J lost 5 bases. This CDR3 has 15 residues. Germline V gene data show CDR1 as ENHRY and CDR2 as SYGVKD. CDR3 in amino acids: CAISSSGGDNNEQFF. DNA of the CDR3: TGTGCCATCAGTTCTAGCGGGGGGGATAACAATGAGCAGTTCTTC.

The chain employs TRBV7-6 and TRBJ2-5; the match to TRBD1 covers 9 bases. The trim removed 3 bases at V and 3 bases at J, leaving 8 bases unmatched. Per germline, CDR1 SGHVS and CDR2 FNYEAQ. The CDR3 extends over 16 amino acids. The DNA for the CDR3 is TGTGCCAGCAGCTTCCCGGGACAGGGTTTGGAAGAGACCCAGTACTTC. It translates to CASSFPGQGLEETQYF.

V and J are TRBV29-1 and TRBJ2-7; D could derive from TRBD1 or TRBD2 (6 bases each). V was pared by 6 bases and J by 5 bases, with 11 bases between. Germline V lookup: CDR1 SQVTM, CDR2 ANQGSEA. CDR3 length: 11 residues. The CDR3 is CSVGGGHEQYF. The CDR3 DNA reads as TGCAGCGTAGGGGGAGGCCACGAGCAGTACTTC.

This chain uses TRBV9 with TRBJ2-3; D may be TRBD1 (6 bases). Germline assignment: CDR1 SGDLS and CDR2 YYNGEE. This CDR3 contains 16 residues. Deletions cut 3 bases from V and 4 bases from J, with 18 bases between. CDR3 DNA: TGTGCCAGCAGCGCACCCACCAGGGGCAAGGCAGATACGCAGTATTTT. It yields the protein CASSAPTRGKADTQYF.

The V and J genes are TRBV2 and TRBJ2-1; D call uncertain. Per germline, CDR1 SNHLY and CDR2 FYNNEI. Trimming cost V 7 bases and J 3 bases, with 7 bases left between them. CDR3 length equals 12 residues. In DNA form, the CDR3 reads TGTGCCAGCATGGCTAGCTACAATGAGCAGTTCTTC. Protein sequence: CASMASYNEQFF.

The chain has TRBV27 and TRBJ2-6; D perhaps matches TRBD2 (6 bases). With 7 bases removed from V and 4 bases from J, the gap between germline ends came to 11 bases. The CDR3 loop spans 14 amino acids. Germline lookup yields CDR1 MNHEY and CDR2 SMNVEV (reference sequence). The CDR3 region has the DNA TGTGCCAGCAAGGAGGGCTCAGGGGCCAACGTCCTGACTTTC. Translating it yields CASKEGSGANVLTF.

The V and J genes are TRBV7-2 and TRBJ1-5; D gene unclear. The ends were cut back, 5 bases at V and 3 bases at J, with 14 bases in the middle. Germline V gene sequence: CDR1 SGHTA, CDR2 FQGNSA. The CDR3 has 15 residues. This CDR3 is CASSRAAVLNQPQHF. The CDR3 coding sequence is TGTGCCAGCAGCCGGGCGGCAGTACTCAATCAGCCCCAGCATTTT.

This chain joins TRBV12-3 or TRBV12-4 and TRBJ1-2; possibly TRBD1 for D (5 bases). V was pared by 1 base and J by 2 bases, with 14 bases between. The CDR3 has 16 residues. The CDR3 loop reads CASSLVARGTNYGYTF. For the CDR3, the DNA is TGTGCCAGCAGTTTAGTGGCAAGGGGAACAAACTATGGCTACACCTTC.